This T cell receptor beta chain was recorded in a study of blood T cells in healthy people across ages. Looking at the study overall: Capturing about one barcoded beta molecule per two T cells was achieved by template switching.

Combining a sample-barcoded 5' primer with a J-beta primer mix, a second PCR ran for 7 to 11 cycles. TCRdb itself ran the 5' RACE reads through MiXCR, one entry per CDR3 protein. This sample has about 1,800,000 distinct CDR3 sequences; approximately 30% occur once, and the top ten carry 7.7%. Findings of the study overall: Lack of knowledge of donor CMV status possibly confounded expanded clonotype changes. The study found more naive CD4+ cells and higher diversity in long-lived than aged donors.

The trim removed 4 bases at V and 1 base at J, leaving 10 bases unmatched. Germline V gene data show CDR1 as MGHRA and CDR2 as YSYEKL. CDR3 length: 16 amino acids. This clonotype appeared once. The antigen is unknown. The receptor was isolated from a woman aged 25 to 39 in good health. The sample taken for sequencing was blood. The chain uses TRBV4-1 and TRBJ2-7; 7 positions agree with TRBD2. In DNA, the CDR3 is TGCGCCAGCAGCCCCACCAGCGGGATGATGTCCTACGAGCAGTACTTC. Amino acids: CASSPTSGMMSYEQYF.